The 5 T cell receptor beta chains below come from one sample, sequenced in a study of cytomegalovirus exposure and HLA in healthy donors. The primer mix had 60 Vbeta and 13 Jbeta primers. Method: immunoSEQ multiplex PCR; TCRdb's copy keeps in-frame clones and lacks some. The top ten clones hold 1% of a sample with under 200,000 clones, around four fifths of them seen once. The specimen sequenced was PBMCs. The receptors come from a woman aged 50 to 60 in good health and CMV-seropositive.

The chain uses TRBV18 and TRBJ2-2; possible D gene TRBD2, 5 bases. The CDR3 has 13 residues. From germline, CDR1 is KGHSH and CDR2 LQKENI. The germline V and J ends were trimmed by 3 bases and 7 bases, with 9 bases remaining between them. The CDR3 loop is CASSPHSGGELFF. The CDR3 DNA follows: TGTGCCAGCTCACCCCACAGCGGCGGGGAGCTGTTTTTT.

The J gene is TRBJ1-2, the V gene TRBV18, with D possibly being TRBD1 (5 bases). Germline CDR1 reads KGHSH; CDR2 reads LQKENI. The CDR3 is 13 amino acids. Trimming left V 6 bases short and J 6 bases short, with 14 bases between. The CDR3 region has the DNA TGTGCCAGCTCTCGGGGGAGGGGCGATGGCTACACCTTC. Translated, it gives CASSRGRGDGYTF. Full variable domain (remainder filled in from reference TRBV18 and TRBJ1-2): NAGVMQNPRHLVRRRGQEARLRCSPMKGHSHVYWYRQLPEEGLKFMVYLQKENIIDESGMPKERFSAEFPKEGPSILRIQQVVRGDSAAYFCASSRGRGDGYTFGSGTRLTVV.

The V and J genes are TRBV28 and TRBJ2-5; TRBD1 is a possible D gene (6 bases). This CDR3 has 12 amino acids. Germline CDR1 MDHEN, CDR2 SYDVKM. V was cut by 5 bases and J by 7 bases, with 11 bases left in between. CDR3 in DNA: TGTGCCAGCAGTAGGGGGTTAGGGACCCAGTACTTC. It is translated as CASSRGLGTQYF.

The chain employs TRBV9 and TRBJ1-4, with D possibly TRBD1 on 6 matching bases. Germline V CDR1 and CDR2: SGDLS, YYNGEE. V shed 3 bases and J shed 3 bases, with 12 bases lying between them. This CDR3 has 15 amino acids. CDR3 sequence reads: CASSAKGVANEKLFF. Written as DNA, the CDR3 is TGTGCCAGCAGCGCGAAGGGGGTGGCTAATGAAAAACTGTTTTTT.

The chain couples TRBV27 to TRBJ1-1, with D possibly TRBD1 on 6 matching bases. The V gene's germline CDR1 is MNHEY and CDR2 SMNVEV (reference sequence). CDR3 length: 17 amino acids. Trimming shortened V by 0 bases and J by 1 base, and 15 bases separated the two germline ends. The DNA of the CDR3 is TGTGCCAGCAGTTTATCGATCGGGGGGCTCGGGAACACTGAAGCTTTCTTT. As protein: CASSLSIGGLGNTEAFF.